The 32 T cell receptor beta chains given below trace back to one sample, sequenced in a study of cytomegalovirus exposure and HLA in healthy donors. Amplification used 60 Vbeta primers and 13 Jbeta primers. Assay used: immunoSEQ multiplex PCR; TCRdb lists only in-frame clones, some missing. The table has roughly 180,000 clones, around 80% seen once. Sequencing was done on a sample of PBMCs. These receptors all come from a woman aged 25 to 45 in good health and CMV-seropositive.

The CDR3 protein is CASSASSGGETQYF. The DNA for the CDR3 is TGTGCCAGCAGTGCCTCCTCGGGGGGCGAGACCCAGTACTTC. The chain recombines TRBV6-1 with TRBJ2-5; D may be TRBD2 (7 bases). The germline V and J ends were trimmed by 4 bases and 5 bases, with 14 bases remaining between them. The germline gives CDR1 MNHNS, CDR2 SASEGT. The CDR3 contains 14 residues.

The gene calls are TRBV4-3 and TRBJ1-1; D gene uncertain. From germline, CDR1 is LGHNA and CDR2 YSLEER. The V gene lost 1 base and the J gene lost 4 bases, with 28 bases spanning the gap. CDR3 length: 20 amino acids. The CDR3 reads CASSQALPVRHFSPPTEAFF. CDR3 DNA: TGCGCCAGCAGCCAAGCCCTACCGGTAAGACATTTTTCCCCCCCCACTGAAGCTTTCTTT.

The chain couples TRBV29-1 to TRBJ2-5, with 9 bases identical to TRBD1. The J call may be faulty, since TRBJ2-7 better matches the DNA end. The CDR3 is 15 residues long. Germline V gene sequence: CDR1 SQVTM, CDR2 ANQGSEA. CDR3 amino acids: CSVELGTGSSYEQYF. CDR3 DNA: TGCAGCGTTGAATTAGGGACAGGGAGCTCCTACGAGCAGTACTTC.

This chain uses TRBV10-3 with TRBJ2-5; a weak D match, TRBD1 (7 bases). The V gene's germline CDR1 is ENHRY and CDR2 SYGVKD. V gave up 11 bases and J gave up 1 base, with 17 bases separating them. The CDR3 is made up of 14 amino acids. CDR3 in amino acids: CAAGGGGTQETQYF. CDR3 sequence (DNA): TGTGCCGCAGGAGGGGGCGGGACCCAAGAGACCCAGTACTTC.

This clone was seen once. V is TRBV7-8 and J is TRBJ1-3; tentative D call: TRBD1 (5 bases). This CDR3 is 17 amino acids long. Germline CDR1 reads SGHVS; CDR2 reads FQNEAQ. Trimming took 5 bases from V and 0 from J, leaving 17 bases between them. The CDR3 here is CASSPTWGVGSGNTIYF. The CDR3 nucleotides are TGTGCCAGCAGCCCCACGTGGGGGGTCGGCTCTGGAAACACCATATATTTT.

This CDR3 is CASSIGSPRPLHF. The CDR3 bases are TGTGCCAGCAGCATTGGGAGCCCCCGGCCCCTCCACTTT. The V and J genes are TRBV11-2 and TRBJ1-6; D uncertain. The CDR3 runs to 13 residues. Germline V gene sequence: CDR1 SGHAT, CDR2 FQNNGV. The V and J ends lost 5 bases and 13 bases respectively, with 15 bases between them. Supplemented by reference TRBV11-2 and TRBJ1-6, the full variable domain reads EAGVAQSPRYKIIEKRQSVAFWCNPISGHATLYWYQQILGQGPKLLIQFQNNGVVDDSQLPKDRFSAERLKGVDSTLKIQPAKLEDSAVYLCASSIGSPRPLHFGNGTRLTVT.

The chain employs TRBV18 and TRBJ2-7; no definite D call. The V end lost 3 bases, the J end lost 0 bases, and 12 bases lay between the germline ends. The germline V gene has CDR1 KGHSH and CDR2 LQKENI. This CDR3 is 15 amino acids long. The CDR3 loop is CASSPPGRSSYEQYF. CDR3 nucleotide sequence: TGTGCCAGCTCACCCCCGGGTAGGAGCTCCTACGAGCAGTACTTC.

The CDR3 loop reads CASSTRQSSTDTQYF. CDR3 nucleotide sequence: TGTGCCAGCAGCACCAGACAGTCTAGCACAGATACGCAGTATTTT. The V call is TRBV11-3, the J call TRBJ2-3, with a weak D call TRBD1 (5 bases). Trimming took off 5 bases at V and 0 bases at J, with 12 bases between the two ends. The CDR3 is 15 residues long. CDR1 is SGHNT and CDR2 is YENEEA in the germline V gene.

The chain has TRBV11-2 and TRBJ1-5; D not resolved. This CDR3 is 16 amino acids long. V was shortened by 0 bases and J by 2 bases, with 11 bases between the two germline ends. Germline V lookup: CDR1 SGHAT, CDR2 FQNNGV. CDR3 region: CASSLEGWRGNQPQHF. The CDR3 DNA is TGTGCCAGCAGCTTAGAAGGGTGGCGGGGCAATCAGCCCCAGCATTTT.

In this sample, this clone turned up a few times. V is TRBV7-2 and J is TRBJ2-1, with D perhaps TRBD2 (5 bases). The V gene's germline CDR1 is SGHTA and CDR2 FQGNSA. The CDR3 sequence is 16 residues long. Trimming pared 5 bases from V and 4 bases from J, leaving 18 bases between. Written as DNA, the CDR3 is TGTGCCAGCAGCCCCCCCCGGGATCCCTTTTACAATGAGCAGTTCTTC. Translation gives CASSPPRDPFYNEQFF.

The V call is TRBV7-3, the J call TRBJ2-7; TRBD1 agrees at 8 bases. The V segment lost 2 bases and the J segment 2 bases; nucleotides outside the gene matches: 5. The CDR3 spans 15 residues. Germline values: CDR1 SGHTA, CDR2 FQGTGA. The DNA of the CDR3 is TGTGCCAGCAGCTTAGGGTCGGACAGGGCCTACGAGCAGTACTTC. Amino acid sequence: CASSLGSDRAYEQYF.

The chain employs TRBV5-1 and TRBJ2-1; D unclear. Trimming took 0 bases from V and 0 from J, leaving 7 bases between them. The CDR3 has 15 residues. Germline loops: CDR1 SGHRS, CDR2 YFSETQ. The DNA for the CDR3 is TGCGCCAGCAGCTTGGGTCTGAGCTCCTACAATGAGCAGTTCTTC. It specifies CASSLGLSSYNEQFF.

The chain recombines TRBV19 with TRBJ2-7; D gene ambiguous. CDR3 length equals 13 residues. The V gene's germline CDR1 is LNHDA and CDR2 SQIVND (reference sequence). V gave up 6 bases and J gave up 4 bases, with 13 bases separating them. CDR3 coding DNA: TGTGCCAGTAGCTTAACAGTCTTTTACGAGCAGTACTTC. This codes for CASSLTVFYEQYF. The variable domain in full, completed from reference TRBV19 and TRBJ2-7, reads DGGITQSPKYLFRKEGQNVTLSCEQNLNHDAMYWYRQDPGQGLRLIYYSQIVNDFQKGDIAEGYSVSREKKESFPLTVTSAQKNPTAFYLCASSLTVFYEQYFGPGTRLTVT.

This clone was seen only once. The chain employs TRBV6-5 and TRBJ2-5; 11 bases match TRBD2. V gave up 10 bases and J gave up 2 bases; unmatched junction bases: 3. The germline V gene encodes CDR1 MNHEY and CDR2 SVGAGI. This CDR3 is 13 amino acids long. The CDR3 spells CATLAGGQETQYF. The CDR3 region has the DNA TGTGCCACTCTAGCGGGGGGTCAAGAGACCCAGTACTTC.

The genes are TRBV15 and TRBJ2-7; 10 bases align to TRBD1. Germline V CDR1 and CDR2: LNHNV, YYDKDF (reference sequence). This CDR3 has 13 residues. With V trimmed by 8 bases and J by 4 bases, 5 bases remained unmatched. CDR3 in DNA: TGTGCCACCGGACAGGGGGTAGGATACGAGCAGTACTTC. Its translation is CATGQGVGYEQYF.

The chain carries TRBV28 and TRBJ1-5, with D maybe TRBD1 (6 bases). Germline assignment: CDR1 MDHEN and CDR2 SYDVKM. The CDR3 is 17 residues long. Trimming cost V 4 bases and J 6 bases, with 22 bases left between them. Here the CDR3 reads CASSSDLGGGDGQPQHF. In nucleotides, the CDR3 is TGTGCCAGCAGTTCCGACTTGGGTGGGGGCGATGGTCAGCCCCAGCATTTT.

The V call is TRBV5-1, the J call TRBJ2-7; TRBD1 matches at 8 bases. Germline V gene sequence: CDR1 SGHRS, CDR2 YFSETQ. The CDR3 spans 12 residues. After removal of 6 bases from V and 6 bases from J, the junction contained 5 bases not matched to a gene. The CDR3 DNA reads as TGCGCCAGCACGGACAGGGAAGGCGAGCAGTACTTC. Amino acid sequence: CASTDREGEQYF.

J is TRBJ1-2 and V is TRBV2; possible D gene TRBD1, 6 bases. CDR1 is SNHLY, CDR2 FYNNEI, per germline. This CDR3 is 14 amino acids long. The V end was cut by 5 bases, the J end by 4 bases, with 14 bases between. DNA of the CDR3: TGTGCCAGCAGTACCGACAGGACCCCCTATGGCTACACCTTC. This gives the protein CASSTDRTPYGYTF.

This clone was counted between two and nine times. Distinct nucleotide sequences in the sample also encode this CDR3. The rearrangement links TRBV6-6 to TRBJ1-1; 7 nucleotides line up with TRBD1. The germline gives CDR1 MNHNY, CDR2 SVGAGI (reference sequence). Unmatched junction bases numbered 3, after V lost 4 bases and J lost 1 base. The CDR3 totals 14 residues. Here the CDR3 DNA reads TGTGCCAGCAGTTCACAGGGGAGGAACACTGAAGCTTTCTTT. This codes for CASSSQGRNTEAFF.

The V and J genes are TRBV4-3 and TRBJ1-2; D possibly corresponds to TRBD1 (6 bases). There are 14 residues in the CDR3. V was shortened by 4 bases and J by 5 bases, with 14 bases between the two germline ends. Per the germline V gene, CDR1 is LGHNA and CDR2 is YSLEER. CDR3 amino acids: CASSPRTDFYGYTF. DNA for the CDR3: TGCGCCAGCAGCCCACGGACAGACTTTTATGGCTACACCTTC.

V and J are TRBV5-4 and TRBJ1-1; D is ambiguous. The CDR3 runs to 14 residues. V gave up 0 bases and J gave up 5 bases, with 11 bases separating them. The V gene's germline CDR1 is SGHNT and CDR2 YYREEE (reference sequence). Here the CDR3 DNA reads TGTGCCAGCAGCTTGGATTTGGCGGGTACTGAAGCTTTCTTT. It translates to CASSLDLAGTEAFF.

V gene TRBV6-1 combines with J gene TRBJ1-6; TRBD1 might be the D (6 bases). CDR1 MNHNS and CDR2 SASEGT come from the germline V gene. Deletions cut 7 bases from V and 6 bases from J, with 16 bases between. There are 15 residues in the CDR3. The CDR3 sequence: CASNLRGSPNSPLHF. CDR3 nucleotide sequence: TGTGCCAGCAACCTCAGGGGCAGCCCTAATTCACCCCTCCACTTT.

J is TRBJ2-7 and V is TRBV4-3; possible D gene TRBD1, 5 bases. Deletions cut 3 bases from V and 0 bases from J, with 12 bases between. CDR3 length: 15 amino acids. Germline CDR1 LGHNA, CDR2 YSLEER. The DNA for the CDR3 is TGCGCCAGCAGCCATGTGACAGTTAGCTCCTACGAGCAGTACTTC. It codes for CASSHVTVSSYEQYF.

This clone was detected a few times. The chain uses TRBV5-1 and TRBJ1-1; no clear D gene. CDR3 length equals 16 residues. Germline assignment: CDR1 SGHRS and CDR2 YFSETQ. The V end lost 0 bases, the J end lost 3 bases, and 15 bases lay between the germline ends. The CDR3 is CASSLGGGAVYTEAFF. For the CDR3, the DNA is TGCGCCAGCAGCTTGGGAGGAGGCGCAGTTTACACTGAAGCTTTCTTT.

A few counts support this clone. The chain couples TRBV28 to TRBJ1-2; D is possibly TRBD1 (5 bases). V lost 4 bases and J lost 7, with 7 bases in between. This CDR3 spans 11 amino acids. The germline gives CDR1 MDHEN, CDR2 SYDVKM. In DNA, the CDR3 is TGTGCCAGCAGTTCAGGGATTGGCTACACCTTC. Protein: CASSSGIGYTF.

The chain uses TRBV30 and TRBJ1-2; TRBD1 is a possible D gene (6 bases). V was cut by 2 bases and J by 8 bases, with 12 bases left in between. Per germline, CDR1 GTSNPN and CDR2 SVGIG (reference sequence). This CDR3 comprises 12 residues. The CDR3 reads CAWSPNREGYTF. CDR3 bases: TGTGCCTGGAGTCCGAACAGGGAAGGCTACACCTTC.

The chain carries TRBV5-6 and TRBJ1-2; D is ambiguous. V was shortened by 3 bases and J by 4 bases, with 4 bases between the two germline ends. The CDR3 is 11 amino acids. Germline-derived CDR1 and CDR2 are SGHDT and YYEEEE. DNA of the CDR3: TGTGCCAGCAGCTGGAGCTATGGCTACACCTTC. As protein: CASSWSYGYTF.

This clone was seen a few times. The chain employs TRBV30 and TRBJ2-1; D gene ambiguous. The CDR3 consists of 11 residues. V shed 0 bases and J shed 6 bases, with 3 bases lying between them. In germline, CDR1 is GTSNPN, CDR2 SVGIG (reference sequence). In DNA form, the CDR3 reads TGTGCCTGGAGTGTCCGCAATGAGCAGTTCTTC. This gives the protein CAWSVRNEQFF.

V usage is TRBV5-1 and J usage is TRBJ2-1; TRBD2 matches 7 bases. Germline lookup yields CDR1 SGHRS and CDR2 YFSETQ. V lost 7 bases and J lost 10; bases outside the gene matches: 17. The CDR3 totals 15 residues. The chain's CDR3 is CASQIGLGPQDEQFF. In DNA form, the CDR3 reads TGCGCCAGCCAAATCGGACTAGGCCCCCAGGACGAGCAGTTCTTC.

V usage is TRBV4-2 and J usage is TRBJ2-5; 10 bases are a match to TRBD2. V lost 4 bases, J lost 5 bases, and 19 bases stayed unmatched. The CDR3 covers 19 residues. The germline CDR1 and CDR2 sequences are LGHNA and YNFKEQ. CDR3 bases: TGTGCCAGCAGCCCCCACCCGGCTAGCGGGGGCCCCTCCGGGGAGACCCAGTACTTC. It translates to CASSPHPASGGPSGETQYF.

The J gene is TRBJ1-2, the V gene TRBV7-9, with a weak D call TRBD1 (5 bases). The CDR3 contains 17 residues. Trimming removed 4 bases at V and 8 bases at J, with 26 bases between. Germline V lookup: CDR1 SEHNR, CDR2 FQNEAQ (reference sequence). CDR3 coding DNA: TGTGCCAGCAGCTCCCCCTTGACAGCATACTCTCCGTCAGGCTACACCTTC. Translation gives CASSSPLTAYSPSGYTF.

The rearrangement links TRBV9 to TRBJ1-2; TRBD1 is a possible D gene (6 bases). The V and J ends lost 0 bases and 8 bases respectively, with 20 bases between them. The CDR3 has 16 amino acids. CDR1 and CDR2 from the germline V gene are SGDLS and YYNGEE. CDR3 in DNA: TGTGCCAGCAGCGTAGACGGGGGGCTCCCCACGGAGGGCTACACCTTC. Protein sequence: CASSVDGGLPTEGYTF. Looking up the rest from reference TRBV9 and TRBJ1-2 gives the full variable domain: DSGVTQTPKHLITATGQRVTLRCSPRSGDLSVYWYQQSLDQGLQFLIQYYNGEERAKGNILERFSAQQFPDLHSELNLSSLELGDSALYFCASSVDGGLPTEGYTFGSGTRLTVV.